This T cell receptor (beta chain) is drawn from a study of shared clonotypes between healthy human individuals. General study findings and limits: Non-shared clonotypes had lower generation probabilities than those shared by all four donors. Rarefaction indicated that sorted-subset sequencing remained incomplete although depth was large. The study generally estimated greater richness for naive than memory subsets.

Positively selected for CCR7, the CD45RO-negative cells used as naive CD8 cells excluded terminally differentiated effector memory CD45RA+ cells. Generated by immunoSEQ multiplex PCR, the TCRdb table keeps only in-frame clones and is missing some. The sample includes approximately 840,000 clones, just over 95% of them seen just once. As for this clone: Its antigen is currently unknown.

V shed 4 bases, J shed 1 base, and the junction held 6 bases outside the gene matches. This CDR3 spans 14 amino acids. Per germline, CDR1 SQVTM and CDR2 ANQGSEA. The chain joins TRBV29-1 to TRBJ2-7, with TRBD1 matching 8 bases. Sequenced material: naive CD8+ T cells sorted from blood. The source of this sequence is a young man in good health. CDR3 coding DNA: TGCAGCGTTGGGGGACAGGCTACATCCTACGAGCAGTACTTC. Encoded protein: CSVGGQATSYEQYF.